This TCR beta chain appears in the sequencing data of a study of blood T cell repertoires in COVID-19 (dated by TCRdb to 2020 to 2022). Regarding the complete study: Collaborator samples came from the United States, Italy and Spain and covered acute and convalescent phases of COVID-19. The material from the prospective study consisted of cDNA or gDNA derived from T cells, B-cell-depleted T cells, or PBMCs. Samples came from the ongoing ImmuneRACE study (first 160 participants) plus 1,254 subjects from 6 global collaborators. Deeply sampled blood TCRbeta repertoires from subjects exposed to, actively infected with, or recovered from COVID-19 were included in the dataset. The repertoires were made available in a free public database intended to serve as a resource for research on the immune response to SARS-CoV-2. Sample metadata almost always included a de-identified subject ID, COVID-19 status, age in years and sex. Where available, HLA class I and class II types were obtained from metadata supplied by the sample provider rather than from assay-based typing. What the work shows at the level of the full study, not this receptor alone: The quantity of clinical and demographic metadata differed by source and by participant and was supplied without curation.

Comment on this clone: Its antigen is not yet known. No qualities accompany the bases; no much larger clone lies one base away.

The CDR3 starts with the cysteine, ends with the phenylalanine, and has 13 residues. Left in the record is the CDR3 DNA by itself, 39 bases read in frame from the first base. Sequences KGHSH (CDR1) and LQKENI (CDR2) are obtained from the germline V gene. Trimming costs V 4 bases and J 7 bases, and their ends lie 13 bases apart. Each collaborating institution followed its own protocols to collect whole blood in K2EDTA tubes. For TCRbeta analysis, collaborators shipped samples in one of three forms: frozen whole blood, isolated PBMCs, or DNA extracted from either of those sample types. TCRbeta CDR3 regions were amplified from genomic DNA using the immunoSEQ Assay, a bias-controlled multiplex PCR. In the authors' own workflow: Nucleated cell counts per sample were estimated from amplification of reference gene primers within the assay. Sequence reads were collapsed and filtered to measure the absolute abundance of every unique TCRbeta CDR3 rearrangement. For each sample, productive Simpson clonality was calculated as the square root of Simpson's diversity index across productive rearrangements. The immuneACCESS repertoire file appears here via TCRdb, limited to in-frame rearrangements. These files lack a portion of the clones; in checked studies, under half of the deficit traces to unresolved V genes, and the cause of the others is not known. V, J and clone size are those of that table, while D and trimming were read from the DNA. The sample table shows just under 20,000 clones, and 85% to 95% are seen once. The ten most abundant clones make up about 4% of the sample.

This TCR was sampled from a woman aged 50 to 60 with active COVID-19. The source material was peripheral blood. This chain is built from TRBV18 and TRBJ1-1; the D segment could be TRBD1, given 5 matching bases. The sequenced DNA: TGTGCCAGCTCACAGGGGATAGGGCGTGAAGCTTTCTTT. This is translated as CASSQGIGREAFF.